A single sample gave rise to the 4 T cell receptor beta chains below, sequenced in a study of shared clonotypes between healthy human individuals. The method was immunoSEQ multiplex PCR; TCRdb's version includes in-frame clones alone and lacks a portion of them. The sample holds approximately 470,000 clones, about 84% seen once. Sequencing was performed on PBMCs. The receptor source for this set is a woman aged 40 to 50 in good health. Some clones in this sample may be carry-over from other donors' samples.

This rearrangement joins TRBV5-1 to TRBJ2-7, with no clear D. Germline CDR1 and CDR2: SGHRS and YFSETQ. Trimming cost V 2 bases and J 1 base, with 10 bases left between them. The CDR3 consists of 14 residues. The CDR3 loop is CASSFRQESYEQYF. The CDR3, as DNA: TGCGCCAGCAGCTTTCGGCAGGAATCCTACGAGCAGTACTTC.

The J gene is TRBJ2-5, the V gene TRBV4-3; D uncertain. The germline gives CDR1 LGHNA, CDR2 YSLEER. The V end lost 4 bases, the J end lost 4 bases, and 4 bases lay between the germline ends. This CDR3 spans 11 amino acids. The CDR3 region is CASSLGETQYF. The DNA of the CDR3 is TGCGCCAGCAGCCTAGGAGAGACCCAGTACTTC.

The genes are TRBV11-3 and TRBJ2-5; D gene unclear. Near its end, the DNA agrees better with TRBJ2-7, so the J call may be wrong. The CDR3 sequence is 15 residues long. Germline V gene data show CDR1 as SGHNT and CDR2 as YENEEA. This chain's CDR3 is CASSFLRYSPYEQYF. CDR3 coding DNA: TGTGCCAGCAGTTTCCTCCGCTACTCACCCTACGAGCAGTACTTC.

V usage is TRBV27 and J usage is TRBJ1-1; D is uncertain. The CDR3 is 16 residues long. The germline V gene has CDR1 MNHEY and CDR2 SMNVEV (reference sequence). V lost 4 bases and J lost 5, with 20 bases in between. As DNA, the CDR3 is TGTGCCAGCAGTTCCCAAATGGGCGGGGTGGGGACTGAAGCTTTCTTT. Its translation: CASSSQMGGVGTEAFF.